The clone carrying this T cell receptor (beta chain) has only a few counts. This record comes from a study of blood T cell repertoires in COVID-19. Overall study context: Acute and convalescent COVID-19 specimens originated in the United States, Italy and Spain.

This CDR3 region has 15 residues. V trimming: 2 bases; J trimming: 3 bases; junction bases outside the gene matches: 4. In germline, CDR1 is MNHNS, CDR2 SASEGT. Authors' processing steps: Counts of nucleated cells, estimated from reference gene primer amplification, were obtained. Clones were sequenced by immunoSEQ multiplex PCR, and TCRdb holds only the in-frame ones, with some missing. V and J calls plus clone size are reproduced from that table; the DNA served to infer D and trimming. The sample includes roughly 13,000 clones, around four fifths of them seen just once. Sequencing was done on a sample of peripheral blood. The gene calls are TRBV6-1 and TRBJ2-3, with TRBD1 identical over 8 bases. This sequence originates from a human donor in a cohort sampled during active COVID-19. The CDR3 bases are TGTGCCAGCAGTGAAAGGGACAGGAGAACAGATACGCAGTATTTT. Its protein is CASSERDRRTDTQYF.